Described below is a single T cell receptor beta chain sequence and its context. Its antigen is undetermined. These data belong to a study of STAT5B mutations in CD4+ large granular lymphocyte leukemia. Method: immunoSEQ multiplex PCR; TCRdb's copy keeps in-frame clones and lacks some. This table holds tens of thousands of clones, around 72% found once. J was trimmed by 5 bases and V by 5 bases; bases with no gene match: 6. The CDR3 sequence is 13 residues long. Germline-derived CDR1 and CDR2 are SEHNR and FQNEAQ (reference sequence). Healthy controls were blood donor buffy coats. Notes on the study in general: TRBV06-family usage was enriched in top patient clones (8/27) versus controls (2/35).

Material for sequencing was CD4+ T cells from blood buffy coats. This sequence was found in a human donor in good health. The rearrangement uses TRBV7-9 and TRBJ2-7; 7 nucleotides line up with TRBD1. The CDR3 DNA is TGTGCCAGCAGCGAGACAGGGTCCAACGAGCAGTACTTC. It specifies CASSETGSNEQYF.